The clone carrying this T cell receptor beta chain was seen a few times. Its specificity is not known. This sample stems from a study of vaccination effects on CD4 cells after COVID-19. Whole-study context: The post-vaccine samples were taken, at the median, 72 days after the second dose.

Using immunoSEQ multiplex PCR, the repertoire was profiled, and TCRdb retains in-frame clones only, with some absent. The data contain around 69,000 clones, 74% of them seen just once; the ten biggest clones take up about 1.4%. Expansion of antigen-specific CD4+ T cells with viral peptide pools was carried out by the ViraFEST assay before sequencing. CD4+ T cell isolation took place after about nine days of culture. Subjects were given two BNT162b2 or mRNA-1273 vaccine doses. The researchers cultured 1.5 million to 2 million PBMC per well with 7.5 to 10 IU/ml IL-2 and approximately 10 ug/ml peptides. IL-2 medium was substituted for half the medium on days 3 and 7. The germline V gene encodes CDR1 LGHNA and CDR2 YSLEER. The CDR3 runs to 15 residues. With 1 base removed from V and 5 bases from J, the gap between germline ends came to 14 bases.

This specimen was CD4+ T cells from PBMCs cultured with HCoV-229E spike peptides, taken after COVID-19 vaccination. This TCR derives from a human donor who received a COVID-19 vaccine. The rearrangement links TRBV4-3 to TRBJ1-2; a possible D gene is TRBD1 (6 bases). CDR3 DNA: TGCGCCAGCAGCCAAGCCTCCGGGACAACTTATGGCTACACCTTC. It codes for CASSQASGTTYGYTF.